This TCR beta chain was observed in a study of CD8+CD57+ T cells in acquired aplastic anemia. Background on the study: Sorted CD4+ and CD8+ cells yielded roughly 3.5 ug of DNA on average. Study observations and caveats: Between the patient and control groups, CD8+ Simpson's diversity did not differ significantly.

Comments on this clonotype: What it binds is unknown.

Genomic DNA provided the template from which TCR beta VDJ and CDR3 profiles were obtained. TCRdb processed the reads anew with MiXCR; each CDR3 protein has one entry. The table shows about 170,000 distinct CDR3 sequences, with about 60% occurring only once. The germline V gene encodes CDR1 SGHTA and CDR2 FQGNSA. CDR3 length equals 14 residues. V dropped 4 bases and J dropped 1; count of bases not matched to a gene: 4. This sequence was found in a human donor in good health. The chain carries TRBV7-2 and TRBJ2-7; 7 nucleotides agree with TRBD1. Sequencing was performed on sorted CD4+, CD8+, or CD8+CD57+ T cells (not recorded which) from PBMCs. This CDR3 is CASSSYRGSYEQYF. As DNA, the CDR3 is TGTGCCAGCAGCTCTTACAGGGGTTCCTACGAGCAGTACTTC.